The text below deals with one T cell receptor (beta chain). Its target antigen remains unknown. No much larger clonotype is one base removed from it; base qualities were not supplied. The same CDR3 is also encoded by other DNA sequences in this sample. These data belong to a study of shared clonotypes between healthy human individuals (dated by TCRdb to the early 2020s). At the level of the whole study: A couple of women and a few men aged 18 to 49 years were included in the cohort. Per donor, three plates each were used for CD4 naive and CD4 memory, two for CD8 naive, and one for CD8 memory. The study deeply sequenced blood TCR repertoires of about 5 healthy adults to estimate repertoire size and the extent of clonotype sharing between individuals. To increase sequencing depth and limit assay-specific biases, different laboratories used diverse techniques to prepare libraries and sequence TCR repertoires. Each donor's leukapheresis produced roughly between about 0.8 and 10 billion PBMCs. Results the study describes overall, beyond this receptor: Sharing across a few donors was observed for about 5% of naive CD4, under 4% of naive CD8, 2% to 2.5% of memory CD4, and about 0.39% of memory CD8 clonotypes. Rarefaction of sorted-subset datasets indicated incomplete sequencing despite the large sequencing depth. Higher generation probabilities were observed for clonotypes shared by all four sorted-subset donors than for non-shared clonotypes. Pairwise subsampling led to the expectation that sequencing depth would affect the degree of clonotype sharing among donors. The small number of donors limited the genetic and exposure-history diversity represented. Naive subsets generally had larger estimated clonotype richness than memory subsets. Sampling was restricted to blood, and TCR repertoires in tissue are likely to differ from TCR repertoires in blood.

Using the deep immunoSEQ assay, multiplex PCR amplified TCR CDR3 regions from genomic DNA. Extracted genomic DNA from each cell subset was spread evenly across all wells of several immunoSEQ 96-well plates, with each plate serving as a replicate. Each replicate PCR for sorted subsets received about 0.2 ug genomic DNA, equal to about 30,000 T cell genomes. Purified libraries were quantified with a Qubit 3.0 fluorometer, sized on a Bioanalyzer 2100, and re-quantified with the KAPA Library Quantification kit. A separate single-read 150-cycle Illumina NextSeq 550 flow cell was used to sequence each immunoSEQ 96-well plate. The study's processing was this. Because the immunoSEQ output held only junctional sequences and lacked quality scores, the filtering could not match the filtering applied to full-length reads. Sequences were annotated with PyIR, a Python wrapper for IgBLAST v1.9, using IMGT germline references to assign V/J genes and CDR3. Any read was removed if the V/J assignment was weak (E-value above 1e-6), the CDR3 was missing, or the read contained stop codons, out-of-frame junctions, or ambiguous translated residues. V3J clonotypes were defined as sequences sharing an identical inferred V gene, J gene, and CDR3 amino acid sequence. Percentage overlap between repertoires was computed as shared unique clonotypes divided by the size of the smaller repertoire. Three approaches were used to assess repertoire richness: RTK rarefaction, the Chao1 estimator, and Recon v2.1 estimates of unobserved clonotypes. For all TCRbeta clonotypes obtained by the gDNA method from four donors, generation probabilities were computed with OLGA. TCRdb took this table from immuneACCESS and kept in-frame rearrangements with V and J called. Such tables lack part of the clones; where checked against another copy, unresolved V genes explain under half of the gap, and the rest is unexplained. D and trimming were read from the DNA, whereas the V and J calls and clone size are those reported in that table. Here the sample has some 790,000 clones; 55% to 75% occur a single time. The ten largest clones capture roughly 1.8% of the sample.

The donors were healthy, HIV-negative adults who had no recently reported acute infections or vaccinations. Only Caucasian adults living in Nashville, Tennessee, USA were represented among the donors. Magnetic negative selection was used to enrich CD4+ T cells, after which naive cells were positively selected on CD45RA and the negative fraction became the memory subset. Blood was obtained by leukapheresis, after which PBMCs were separated by Ficoll-Histopaque density gradient centrifugation and cryopreserved in liquid nitrogen vapor phase. Analytical flow cytometry was used to check the purity and quantity of each magnetically sorted T cell population. Genomic DNA was isolated from every sorted fraction and measured by UV absorbance on a Nanodrop 2000c. The receptor's source is a young woman in good health. The specimen sequenced was memory CD4+ T cells sorted from blood. In the paper's terms, the cell subset or site label means: CD45RA-negative fraction.

Read as DNA, the sequence is TGCGCCAGCAGCTTTGATAGCAATCAGCCCCAGCATTTT. The translation is CASSFDSNQPQHF. This receptor chain uses TRBV5-1 and TRBJ1-5, with the D gene not clear enough to name. From its cysteine to its phenylalanine, the CDR3 spans 13 amino acids. Only the CDR3 DNA is retained, 39 bases long and in frame from the first base. From a lookup of the germline V gene, CDR1 and CDR2 are SGHRS and YFSETQ. Relative to germline, V is 2 bases shorter and J is 0 bases shorter, with 3 bases between their ends.